These T cell receptor beta chains were read from a single sample in a study of blood T cell repertoires in COVID-19. Sequencing used immunoSEQ multiplex PCR; TCRdb keeps in-frame clones, though not all of them. The data show 170,000 or so clones, around nine tenths seen once. Sample: peripheral blood. The origin of the receptors is a man aged 35 to 55 with active or convalescent COVID-19. The conserved cysteine and the conserved F or W are not part of the CDR3 here. Each record gives: clone size, J gene, V gene, CDR3 protein. Expanded clones get a size class; other rows say once, few or many, or leave the size out.

- TRBJ2-7 TRBV28 ASSLGGGYEQY
- TRBJ2-4 TRBV15 ATSRDGHVQY
once TRBJ2-2 TRBV6-5 ASSWDRRGELF
- TRBJ2-7 TRBV28 ASSLMVAGENYEQY
- TRBJ1-2 TRBV24-1 ATSDLDSNYGYT
- TRBJ2-3 TRBV15 ATSREATDTQY
few TRBJ1-6 TRBV19 ASRPGQGNSPLH
- TRBJ2-4 TRBV3-1/TRBV3-2 ASSPTRGAKNIQY
- TRBJ2-5 TRBV25-1 ARRGQFQETQY
- TRBJ1-2 TRBV7-3 ASSIRYGYT
- TRBJ2-2 TRBV11-3 ASSSLPLGGGTGELF
- TRBJ1-1 TRBV27 ASRPTGGGTEAF
- TRBJ1-1 TRBV24-1 ATSDSGQGLNTEAF
- TRBJ1-5 TRBV11-3 ASSLINRGRRNQPQH
- TRBJ2-3 TRBV5-1 ASSSGLSITDTQY
- TRBJ2-3 TRBV5-1 ASSLGPGTGGLGTDTQY
- TRBJ2-2 TRBV4-1 ASSQDLAGGPFGELF
- TRBJ2-7 TRBV27 ASSFGGLGGWEQY
few TRBJ2-7 TRBV5-8 ASSFESLGLYEQY
- TRBJ1-4 TRBV9 ASSPTSPGTANEKLF
- TRBJ1-5 TRBV30 AWMPRGPDQPQH
once TRBJ1-2 TRBV6-2/TRBV6-3 ASSQVSGDGYT
- TRBJ1-3 TRBV2 AGRGSGNTIY
- TRBJ1-4 TRBV6-1 ASSETEKLF
- TRBJ2-7 TRBV28 ASSPAGLARPYEQY
few TRBJ1-5 TRBV11-2 ASSLAGGLNQPQH
- TRBJ2-2 TRBV27 ASSPIIGARGRVTGELF
- TRBJ1-5 TRBV23-1 ASSHGTGGFGNQPQH